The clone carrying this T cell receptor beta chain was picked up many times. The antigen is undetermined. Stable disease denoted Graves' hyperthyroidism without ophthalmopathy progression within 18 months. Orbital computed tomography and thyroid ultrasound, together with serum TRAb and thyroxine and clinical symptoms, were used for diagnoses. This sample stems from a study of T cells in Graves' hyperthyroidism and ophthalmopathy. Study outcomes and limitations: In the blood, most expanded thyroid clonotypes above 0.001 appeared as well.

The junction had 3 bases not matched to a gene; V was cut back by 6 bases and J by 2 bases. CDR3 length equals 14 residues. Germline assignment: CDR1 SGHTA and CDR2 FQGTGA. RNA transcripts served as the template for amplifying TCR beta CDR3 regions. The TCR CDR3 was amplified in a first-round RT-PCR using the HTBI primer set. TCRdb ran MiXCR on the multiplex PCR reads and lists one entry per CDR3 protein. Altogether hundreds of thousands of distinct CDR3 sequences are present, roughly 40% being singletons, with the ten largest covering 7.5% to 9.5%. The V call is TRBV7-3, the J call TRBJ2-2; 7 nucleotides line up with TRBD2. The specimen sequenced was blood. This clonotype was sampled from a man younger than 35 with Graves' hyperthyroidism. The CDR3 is CASRPSGNTGELFF. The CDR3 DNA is TGTGCCAGCAGGCCTAGCGGAAACACCGGGGAGCTGTTTTTT.